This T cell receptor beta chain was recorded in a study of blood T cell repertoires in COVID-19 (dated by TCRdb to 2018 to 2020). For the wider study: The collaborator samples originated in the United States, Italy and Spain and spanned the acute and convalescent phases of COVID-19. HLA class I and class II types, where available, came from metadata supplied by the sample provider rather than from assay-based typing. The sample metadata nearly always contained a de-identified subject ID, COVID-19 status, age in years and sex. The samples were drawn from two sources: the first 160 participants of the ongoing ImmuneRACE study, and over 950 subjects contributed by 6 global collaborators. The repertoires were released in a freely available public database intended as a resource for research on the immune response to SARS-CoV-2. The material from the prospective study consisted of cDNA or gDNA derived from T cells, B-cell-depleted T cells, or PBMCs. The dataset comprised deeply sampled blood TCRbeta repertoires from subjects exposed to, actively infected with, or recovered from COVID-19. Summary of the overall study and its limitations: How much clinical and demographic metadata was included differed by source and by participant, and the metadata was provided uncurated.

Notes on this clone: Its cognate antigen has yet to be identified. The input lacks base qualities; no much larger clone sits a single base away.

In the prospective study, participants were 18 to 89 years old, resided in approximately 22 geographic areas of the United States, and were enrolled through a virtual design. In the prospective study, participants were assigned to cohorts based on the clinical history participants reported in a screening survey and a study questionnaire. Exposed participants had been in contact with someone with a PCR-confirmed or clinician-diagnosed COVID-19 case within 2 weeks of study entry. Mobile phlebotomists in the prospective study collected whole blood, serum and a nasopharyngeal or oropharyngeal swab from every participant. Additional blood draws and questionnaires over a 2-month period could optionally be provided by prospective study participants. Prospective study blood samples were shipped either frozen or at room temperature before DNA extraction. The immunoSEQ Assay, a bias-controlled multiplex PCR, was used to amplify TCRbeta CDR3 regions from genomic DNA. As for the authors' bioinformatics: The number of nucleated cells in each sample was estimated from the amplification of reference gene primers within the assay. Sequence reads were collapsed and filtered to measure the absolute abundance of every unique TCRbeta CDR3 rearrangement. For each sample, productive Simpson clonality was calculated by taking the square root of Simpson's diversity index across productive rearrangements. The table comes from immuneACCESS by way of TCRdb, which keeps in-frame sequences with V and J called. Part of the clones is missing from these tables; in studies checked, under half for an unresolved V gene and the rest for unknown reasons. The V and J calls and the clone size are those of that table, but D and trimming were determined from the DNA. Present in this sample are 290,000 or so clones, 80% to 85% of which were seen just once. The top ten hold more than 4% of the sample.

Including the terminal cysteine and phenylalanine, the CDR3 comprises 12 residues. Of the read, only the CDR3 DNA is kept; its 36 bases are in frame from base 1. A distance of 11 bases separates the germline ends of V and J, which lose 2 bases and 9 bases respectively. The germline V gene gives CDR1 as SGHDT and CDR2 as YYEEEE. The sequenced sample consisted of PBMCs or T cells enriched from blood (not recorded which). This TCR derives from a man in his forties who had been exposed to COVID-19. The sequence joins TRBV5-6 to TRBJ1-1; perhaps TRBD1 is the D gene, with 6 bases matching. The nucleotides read TGTGCCAGCAGCTTAAGGGGGACTAAAGCTTTCTTT. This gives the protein CASSLRGTKAFF.